Below, 14 T cell receptor beta chains from the same sample are listed, as sequenced in a study of human T cells and chemical hapten exposure. Each CDR3 protein is one row after TCRdb ran MiXCR on the RACE reads. The repertoire holds tens of thousands of distinct CDR3 sequences, with around a tenth as singletons. Time point described: patch test 1, 2 weeks after DPC sensitization. Noted treatment: therapeutic diphenylcyclopropenone sensitization with weekly scalp DPC. This material consisted of whole blood, taken in connection with sensitization to the hapten diphenylcyclopropenone (DPC). Receptors originate from a woman aged 50 to 65 with alopecia areata. Some clones in this sample may be carry-over from other donors' samples.

The V gene is TRBV29-1, the J gene TRBJ1-1; no clear D gene. This CDR3 is 13 amino acids long. V was cut by 5 bases and J by 5 bases, with 15 bases left in between. Germline V CDR1 and CDR2: SQVTM, ANQGSEA. The CDR3, as DNA: TGCAGCGTTCCCCAGTGGGGAGAGACTGAAGCTTTCTTT. Translated: CSVPQWGETEAFF.

The chain uses TRBV12-3 or TRBV12-4 and TRBJ2-6, with D tentatively TRBD2 (6 bases). The ends were cut back, 2 bases at V and 12 bases at J, with 11 bases in the middle. This CDR3 comprises 13 residues. The CDR3 DNA reads TGTGCCAGCAGTTTAAAGGGAGGCGGCGTCCTGACTTTC. Protein sequence: CASSLKGGGVLTF.

This clonotype was counted at least ten times. This chain joins TRBV7-9 and TRBJ2-3; 7 bases map to TRBD1. J was trimmed by 5 bases and V by 5 bases; bases with no gene match: 10. The CDR3 covers 15 residues. Germline values: CDR1 SEHNR, CDR2 FQNEAQ (reference sequence). The CDR3 nucleotides read TGTGCCAGCAGCAACCGACAGGGTTCTGTAGATACGCAGTATTTT. Protein product: CASSNRQGSVDTQYF.

This clonotype occurred a few times. The rearrangement uses TRBV27 and TRBJ2-7, with 9 bases fitting TRBD2. CDR1 is MNHEY and CDR2 is SMNVEV in the germline V gene (reference sequence). The CDR3 length is 15 residues. V dropped 4 bases and J dropped 1; count of bases not matched to a gene: 5. The CDR3 reads CASSYRAGGSYEQYF. The DNA for the CDR3 is TGTGCCAGCAGTTACCGAGCGGGAGGTTCCTACGAGCAGTACTTC.

The chain is built from TRBV5-4 and TRBJ1-4, with D uncertain. The V and J ends lost 0 bases and 1 base respectively, with 10 bases between them. Germline V CDR1 and CDR2: SGHNT, YYREEE (reference sequence). This CDR3 is built from 16 residues. The CDR3 bases are TGTGCCAGCAGCTTGGAGCGTGGGCTAACTAATGAAAAACTGTTTTTT. Translating it yields CASSLERGLTNEKLFF.

This clonotype has ten or more counts. The rearrangement links TRBV29-1 to TRBJ1-5, with unresolved D. Per germline, CDR1 SQVTM and CDR2 ANQGSEA. This CDR3 is built from 11 residues. V was clipped by 7 bases and J by 3 bases, with 7 bases between them. The CDR3 DNA is TGCAGCGCAGGTTACAATCAGCCCCAGCATTTT. Translation gives CSAGYNQPQHF.

This clonotype has just a few counts. CDR3 residues: CSARTSGVVMQYF. The CDR3 region has the DNA TGCAGTGCTAGGACTAGCGGGGTTGTTATGCAGTATTTT. The gene calls are TRBV20-1 and TRBJ2-3; 11 bases align to TRBD2. The V and J ends lost 3 bases and 11 bases, in that order; junction bases with no gene match: 7. Germline lookup yields CDR1 DFQATT and CDR2 SNEGSKA (reference sequence). The CDR3 totals 13 residues.

This clonotype was seen at least ten times. V usage is TRBV28 and J usage is TRBJ2-1, with 11 bases identical to TRBD2. Unmatched junction bases numbered 11, after V lost 5 bases and J lost 8 bases. This CDR3 spans 16 amino acids. Per the germline V gene, CDR1 is MDHEN and CDR2 is SYDVKM. The CDR3 DNA follows: TGTGCCAGCAGTGGAATTACTAGCGGGAGTTTAGATGAGCAGTTCTTC. Translating it yields CASSGITSGSLDEQFF.

The chain combines TRBV6-2 or TRBV6-3 with TRBJ1-1, with a tentative D call TRBD1 (5 bases). Germline V gene sequence: CDR1 MNHEY, CDR2 SVGEGT. CDR3 length equals 16 residues. The V end was cut by 2 bases, the J end by 0 bases, with 13 bases between. CDR3 residues: CASSYGAEALNTEAFF. CDR3 nucleotide sequence: TGTGCCAGCAGTTACGGGGCGGAGGCATTGAACACTGAAGCTTTCTTT.

In its sample, this clonotype was seen a few times. The chain links TRBV10-3 to TRBJ2-7; D is unresolved. V lost 10 bases to trimming and J lost 2 bases, with 9 bases between them. Germline assignment: CDR1 ENHRY and CDR2 SYGVKD. The length of the CDR3 is 11 residues. The CDR3 reads CASLGPYEQYF. The CDR3 coding sequence is TGTGCCAGCTTAGGGCCCTACGAGCAGTACTTC.

A few counts support this clonotype. V usage is TRBV20-1 and J usage is TRBJ2-4; 11 nucleotides align to TRBD2. The CDR3 runs 13 residues. Trimming took 5 bases from V and 6 from J; bases not matched to a gene: 3. CDR1 is DFQATT, CDR2 SNEGSKA, per germline (reference sequence). In nucleotides, the CDR3 is TGCAGTGCTCCCACTAGCGGGGGAAACATTCAGTACTTC. This codes for CSAPTSGGNIQYF.

The table lists this clonotype with many counts. J is TRBJ2-3 and V is TRBV7-2; possible D gene TRBD2, 7 bases. The CDR3 runs to 14 residues. CDR1 is SGHTA and CDR2 is FQGNSA in the germline V gene. V lost 6 bases, J lost 0 bases, and 10 bases lay in between. CDR3 in DNA: TGTGCCAGCAGGAGGGGGGGCAGCACAGATACGCAGTATTTT. Protein: CASRRGGSTDTQYF.

This clonotype was detected many times. CDR3 amino acids: CASSFNRQETQYF. The CDR3 region has the DNA TGTGCCAGCAGCTTCAACCGTCAAGAGACCCAGTACTTC. The chain links TRBV7-2 to TRBJ2-5; D unresolved. Trimming shortened V by 3 bases and J by 2 bases, and 7 bases separated the two germline ends. The CDR3 consists of 13 residues. Germline CDR1 and CDR2: SGHTA and FQGNSA.

This clonotype has at least ten counts. The V gene is TRBV5-1, the J gene TRBJ2-7; TRBD2 matches 7 bases. The trim removed 0 bases at V and 2 bases at J, leaving 2 bases unmatched. This CDR3 is built from 14 residues. Germline CDR1 reads SGHRS; CDR2 reads YFSETQ. The CDR3 coding sequence is TGCGCCAGCAGCTTGGCCGCGGGAGCCTACGAGCAGTACTTC. It specifies CASSLAAGAYEQYF.